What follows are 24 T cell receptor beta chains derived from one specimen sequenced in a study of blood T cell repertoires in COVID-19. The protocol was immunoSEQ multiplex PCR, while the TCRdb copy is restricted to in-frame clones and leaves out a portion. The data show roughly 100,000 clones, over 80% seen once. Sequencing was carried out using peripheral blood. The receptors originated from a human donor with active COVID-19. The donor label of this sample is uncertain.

The CDR3 loop is CASRGAWGYRTNYGYTF. CDR3 DNA: TGTGCCAGCAGGGGGGCCTGGGGATACAGGACTAACTATGGCTACACCTTC. The V gene is TRBV25-1, the J gene TRBJ1-2, with D possibly TRBD1 on 6 matching bases. Germline V gene sequence: CDR1 MGHDK, CDR2 SYGVNS. Deletions cut 6 bases from V and 0 bases from J, with 20 bases between. This CDR3 is 17 amino acids long.

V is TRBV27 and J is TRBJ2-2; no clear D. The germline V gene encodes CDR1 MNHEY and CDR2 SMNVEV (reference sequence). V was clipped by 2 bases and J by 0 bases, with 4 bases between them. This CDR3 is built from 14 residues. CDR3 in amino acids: CASSLLPNTGELFF. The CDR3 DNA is TGTGCCAGCAGTTTACTCCCGAACACCGGGGAGCTGTTTTTT.

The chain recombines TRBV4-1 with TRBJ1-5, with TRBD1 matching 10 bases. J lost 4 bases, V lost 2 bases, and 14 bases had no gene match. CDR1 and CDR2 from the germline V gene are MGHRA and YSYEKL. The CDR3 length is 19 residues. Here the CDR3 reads CASSQLGQGRSLANQPQHF. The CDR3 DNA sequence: TGCGCCAGCAGCCAATTGGGACAGGGGCGATCCTTAGCAAATCAGCCCCAGCATTTT.

The CDR3 spells CASSSDQGNEQFF. In nucleotides, the CDR3 is TGTGCCAGCTCATCCGACCAGGGGAATGAGCAGTTCTTC. V gene TRBV18 combines with J gene TRBJ2-1; possible D gene TRBD1, 6 bases. The CDR3 extends over 13 amino acids. Per the germline V gene, CDR1 is KGHSH and CDR2 is LQKENI. Trimming took 5 bases from V and 7 from J, leaving 12 bases between them.

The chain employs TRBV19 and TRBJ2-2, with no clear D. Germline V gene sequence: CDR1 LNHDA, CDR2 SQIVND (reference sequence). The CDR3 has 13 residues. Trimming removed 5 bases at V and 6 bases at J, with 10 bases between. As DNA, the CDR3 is TGTGCCAGTAGTTACCGAGTAGCCGGGGAGCTGTTTTTT. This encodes CASSYRVAGELFF.

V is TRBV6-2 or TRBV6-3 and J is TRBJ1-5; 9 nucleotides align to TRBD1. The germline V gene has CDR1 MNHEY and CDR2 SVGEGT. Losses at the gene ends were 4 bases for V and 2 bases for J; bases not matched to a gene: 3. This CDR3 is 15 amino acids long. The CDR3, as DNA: TGTGCCAGCAGTTTGGGACAGGGAGGCAATCAGCCCCAGCATTTT. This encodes CASSLGQGGNQPQHF.

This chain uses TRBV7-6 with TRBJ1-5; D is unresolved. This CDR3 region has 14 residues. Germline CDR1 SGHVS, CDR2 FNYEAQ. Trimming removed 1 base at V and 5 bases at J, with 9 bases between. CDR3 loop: CASSLVAGDQPQHF. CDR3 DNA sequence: TGTGCCAGCAGCTTAGTTGCGGGCGATCAGCCCCAGCATTTT.

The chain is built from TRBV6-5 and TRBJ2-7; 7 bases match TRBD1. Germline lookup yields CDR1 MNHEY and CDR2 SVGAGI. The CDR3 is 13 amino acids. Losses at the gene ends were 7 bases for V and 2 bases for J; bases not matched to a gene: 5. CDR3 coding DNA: TGTGCCAGCACCCTTACAGGGGCCTACGAGCAGTACTTC. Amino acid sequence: CASTLTGAYEQYF.

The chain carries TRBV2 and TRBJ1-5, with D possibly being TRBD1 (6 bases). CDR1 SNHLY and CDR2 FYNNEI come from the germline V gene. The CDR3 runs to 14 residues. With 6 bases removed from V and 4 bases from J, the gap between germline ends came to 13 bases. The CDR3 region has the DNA TGTGCCAGCAGGCCCGGGACAACTAATCAGCCCCAGCATTTT. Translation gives CASRPGTTNQPQHF.

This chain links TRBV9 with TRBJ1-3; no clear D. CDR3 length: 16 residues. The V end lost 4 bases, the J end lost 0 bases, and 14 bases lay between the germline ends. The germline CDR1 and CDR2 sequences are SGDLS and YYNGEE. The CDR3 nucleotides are TGTGCCAGCAGCCCCACCGTCACGAGCTCTGGAAACACCATATATTTT. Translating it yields CASSPTVTSSGNTIYF.

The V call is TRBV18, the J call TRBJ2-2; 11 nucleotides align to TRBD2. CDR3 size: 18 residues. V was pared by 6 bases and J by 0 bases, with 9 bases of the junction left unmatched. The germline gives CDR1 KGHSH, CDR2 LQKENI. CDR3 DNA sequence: TGTGCCAGCTCCCCTACTAGCGGGGGCGCCTCGAACACCGGGGAGCTGTTTTTT. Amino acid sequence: CASSPTSGGASNTGELFF.

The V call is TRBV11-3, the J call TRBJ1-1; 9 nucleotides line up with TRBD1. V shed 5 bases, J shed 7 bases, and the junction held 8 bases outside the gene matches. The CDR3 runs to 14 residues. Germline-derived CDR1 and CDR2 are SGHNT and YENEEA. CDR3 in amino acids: CASSLRTGADEAFF. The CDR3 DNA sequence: TGTGCCAGCAGCCTGCGGACAGGGGCCGATGAAGCTTTCTTT. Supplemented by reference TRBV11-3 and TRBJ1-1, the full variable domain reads EAGVVQSPRYKIIEKKQPVAFWCNPISGHNTLYWYLQNLGQGPELLIRYENEEAVDDSQLPKDRFSAERLKGVDSTLKIQPAELGDSAVYLCASSLRTGADEAFFGQGTRLTVV.

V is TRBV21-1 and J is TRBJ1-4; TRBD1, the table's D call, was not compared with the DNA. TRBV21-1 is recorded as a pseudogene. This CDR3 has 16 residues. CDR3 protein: CASSKEMDSFSEKLFF. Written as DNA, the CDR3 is TGTGCCAGCAGCAAAGAAATGGACAGCTTTTCCGAAAAACTGTTTTTT.

The CDR3 nucleotides are TGTGCCAGCAGCTTTTTTAGCGGGGAGAAAGAGACCCAGTACTTC. Its protein is CASSFFSGEKETQYF. The J gene is TRBJ2-5, the V gene TRBV7-2; TRBD2 matches at 8 bases. The V and J ends lost 3 bases and 3 bases, in that order; junction bases with no gene match: 6. There are 15 residues in the CDR3. The germline gives CDR1 SGHTA, CDR2 FQGNSA.

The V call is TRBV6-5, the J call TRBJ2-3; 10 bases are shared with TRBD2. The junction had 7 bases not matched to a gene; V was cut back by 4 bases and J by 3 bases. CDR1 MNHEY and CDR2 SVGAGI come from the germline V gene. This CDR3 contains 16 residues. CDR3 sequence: CASSWQSGGATDTQYF. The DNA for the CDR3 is TGTGCCAGCAGTTGGCAGAGCGGGGGGGCGACAGATACGCAGTATTTT.

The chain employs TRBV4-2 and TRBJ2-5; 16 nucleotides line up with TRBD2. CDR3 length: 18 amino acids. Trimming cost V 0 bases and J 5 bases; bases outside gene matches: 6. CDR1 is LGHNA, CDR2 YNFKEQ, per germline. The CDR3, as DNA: TGTGCCAGCAGCCAAGACCGGGGACTAGCGGGGGGGCCTGAGACCCAGTACTTC. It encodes CASSQDRGLAGGPETQYF.

The CDR3 sequence is CASSFRGGTLTDTQYF. CDR3 coding DNA: TGTGCCAGCAGTTTTAGGGGGGGGACCCTCACAGATACGCAGTATTTT. The chain recombines TRBV28 with TRBJ2-3; maybe TRBD2 (7 bases). V was cut by 3 bases and J by 2 bases, with 15 bases left in between. Germline V CDR1 and CDR2: MDHEN, SYDVKM. This CDR3 is built from 16 residues.

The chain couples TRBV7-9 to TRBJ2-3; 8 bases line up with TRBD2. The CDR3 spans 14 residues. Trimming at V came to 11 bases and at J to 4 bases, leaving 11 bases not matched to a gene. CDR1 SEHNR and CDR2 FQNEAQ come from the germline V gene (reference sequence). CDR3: CAEGRRGDPDTQYF. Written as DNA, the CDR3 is TGTGCCGAGGGCAGGCGGGGGGACCCAGATACGCAGTATTTT.

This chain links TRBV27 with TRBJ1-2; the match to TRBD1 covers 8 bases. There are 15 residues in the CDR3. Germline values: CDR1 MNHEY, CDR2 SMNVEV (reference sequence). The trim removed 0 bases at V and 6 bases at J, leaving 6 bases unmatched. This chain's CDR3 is CASSLSVAGGDGYTF. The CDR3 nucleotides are TGTGCCAGCAGTTTATCGGTGGCAGGGGGCGATGGCTACACCTTC.

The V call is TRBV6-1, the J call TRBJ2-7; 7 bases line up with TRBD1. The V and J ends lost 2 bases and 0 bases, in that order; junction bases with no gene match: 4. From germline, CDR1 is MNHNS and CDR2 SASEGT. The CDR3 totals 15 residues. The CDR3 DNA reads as TGTGCCAGCAGTGAACCCGAGGGGGCCTCCTACGAGCAGTACTTC. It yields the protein CASSEPEGASYEQYF.

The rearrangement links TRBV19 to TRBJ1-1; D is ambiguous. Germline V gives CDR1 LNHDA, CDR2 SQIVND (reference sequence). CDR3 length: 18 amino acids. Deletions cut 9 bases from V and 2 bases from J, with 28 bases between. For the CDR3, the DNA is TGTGCCAGCCGGCAGTCGGGTCACCCCGGATACGATAACACTGAAGCTTTCTTT. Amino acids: CASRQSGHPGYDNTEAFF. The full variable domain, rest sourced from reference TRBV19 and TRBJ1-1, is DGGITQSPKYLFRKEGQNVTLSCEQNLNHDAMYWYRQDPGQGLRLIYYSQIVNDFQKGDIAEGYSVSREKKESFPLTVTSAQKNPTAFYLCASRQSGHPGYDNTEAFFGQGTRLTVV.

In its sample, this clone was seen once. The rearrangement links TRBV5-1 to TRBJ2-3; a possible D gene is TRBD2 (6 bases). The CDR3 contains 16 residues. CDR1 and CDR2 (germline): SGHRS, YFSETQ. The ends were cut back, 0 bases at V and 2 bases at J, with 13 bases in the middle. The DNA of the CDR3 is TGCGCCAGCAGCTTGGCCCCGGGGGAGGTCACAGATACGCAGTATTTT. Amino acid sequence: CASSLAPGEVTDTQYF.

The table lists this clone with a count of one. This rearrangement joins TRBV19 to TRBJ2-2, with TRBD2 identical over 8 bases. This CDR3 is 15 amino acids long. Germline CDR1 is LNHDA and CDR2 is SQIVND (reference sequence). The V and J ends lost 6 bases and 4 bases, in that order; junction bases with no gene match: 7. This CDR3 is CASRISGAATGELFF. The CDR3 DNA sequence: TGTGCCAGTAGGATTAGCGGGGCTGCCACCGGGGAGCTGTTTTTT.

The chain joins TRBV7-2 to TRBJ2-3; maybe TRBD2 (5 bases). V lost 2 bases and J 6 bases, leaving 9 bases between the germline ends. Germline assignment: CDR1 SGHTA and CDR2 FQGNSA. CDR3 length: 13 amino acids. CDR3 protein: CASSLSGEDTQYF. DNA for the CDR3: TGTGCCAGCAGCTTATCCGGGGAGGATACGCAGTATTTT.